One T cell receptor beta chain is described in this entry. TCRdb's table, derived via immunoSEQ multiplex PCR, lists solely in-frame clones and lacks some. In the table there are tens of thousands of clones, about 86% of which are singletons. The germline V and J ends were trimmed by 4 bases and 7 bases, with 17 bases remaining between them. The CDR3 runs 15 residues. Germline lookup yields CDR1 SGHNT and CDR2 YYREEE (reference sequence). The data were obtained in a study of radiation and T cells in renal cell carcinoma. The time point denotes: blood 2 weeks post-SBRT. Specified treatment: 15 Gy SBRT to primary tumor, nephrectomy 4 weeks later.

The sequence was obtained from a woman aged 45-59 years with renal cell carcinoma. The sample was blood, taken from a patient whose treatment included radiotherapy and nephrectomy. The rearrangement links TRBV5-4 to TRBJ1-4; D remains ambiguous. CDR3 amino acids: CASSRGSSSGEKLFF. DNA for the CDR3: TGTGCCAGCAGCCGAGGATCTTCGTCGGGTGAAAAACTGTTTTTT.